A selection of T cell receptor beta chains follows, all from one sample in a study of CXCR3-negative and CXCR3-positive naive CD8 T cells. TCRdb reanalyzed the 5' RACE reads, giving one entry per CDR3 protein sequence and no DNA. This listing includes some 130,000 distinct CDR3 sequences. Sequenced material: naive CXCR3- CD8+ T cells from blood. These receptor sequences come from a human donor in good health. Some clones in this sample may be carry-over from other donors' samples. CDR3s include the opening cysteine and the closing phenylalanine or tryptophan.

v_call	j_call	cdr3_aa
TRBV29-1	TRBJ1-6	CSARTGDHSPLHF
TRBV29-1	TRBJ1-1	CSVEDLGVIGNTEAFF
TRBV2	TRBJ2-1	CASSEMREGLYEQFF
TRBV7-9	TRBJ2-1	CASSLGTSNEQFF
TRBV10-3	TRBJ2-1	CAAAGLAGDPYNEQFF
TRBV5-1	TRBJ2-1	CASSLVASGSYWDTQYF
TRBV12-3/TRBV12-4	TRBJ2-1	CASRTGQVVMNEQFF
TRBV11-2	TRBJ1-6	CASSLVYEFSYNSPLHF
TRBV7-9	TRBJ2-1	CASSPGPSNEQFF
TRBV6-5	TRBJ2-1	CASNPSGTIYNEQFF
TRBV29-1	TRBJ2-5	CSVERADRGETQYF
TRBV15	TRBJ1-2	CATSRDWSETGKTGGYTF
TRBV6-1	TRBJ2-7	CASSGTIVKSHEQYF
TRBV29-1	TRBJ2-1	CSVTLAGYNEQFF
TRBV28	TRBJ2-7	CASSFGRRGYEQYF
TRBV7-9	TRBJ2-2	CASSLAQVELFF
TRBV7-9	TRBJ2-7	CASSSDRGTYEQYF
TRBV3-1	TRBJ2-5	CASSQATGETQYF